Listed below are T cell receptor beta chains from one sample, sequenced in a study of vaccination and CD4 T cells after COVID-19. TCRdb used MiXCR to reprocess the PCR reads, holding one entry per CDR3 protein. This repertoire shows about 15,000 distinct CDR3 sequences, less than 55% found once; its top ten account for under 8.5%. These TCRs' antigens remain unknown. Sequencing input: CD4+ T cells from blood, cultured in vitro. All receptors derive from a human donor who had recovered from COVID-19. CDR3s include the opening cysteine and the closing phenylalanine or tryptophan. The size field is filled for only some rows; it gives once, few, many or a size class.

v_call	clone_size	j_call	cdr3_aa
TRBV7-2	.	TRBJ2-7	CASSSADRYRYEQYF
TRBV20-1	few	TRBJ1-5	CSALVDRGNHQPQHF
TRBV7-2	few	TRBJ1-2	CASSLGGPGHTF
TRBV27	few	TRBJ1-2	CASSRDSTYGYTF
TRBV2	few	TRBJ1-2	CASTAGQVYGYTF
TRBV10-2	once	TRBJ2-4	CASSEPGVGRAKNIQYF
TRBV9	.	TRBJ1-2	CASSPQGQGNYGYTF
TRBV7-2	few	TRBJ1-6	CASSPRQGWDSPLHF
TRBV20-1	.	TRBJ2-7	CSAYKPLTSGSYEQYF
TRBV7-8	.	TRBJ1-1	CASSLGGAEAFF
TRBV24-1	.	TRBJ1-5	CATSDPRGPLNQPQHF
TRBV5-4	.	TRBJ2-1	CASSPRTSGRGGYEQFF
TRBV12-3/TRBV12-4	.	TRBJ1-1	CASSFSDRGTEAFF
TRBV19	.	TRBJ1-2	CASSRTGSHGYTF